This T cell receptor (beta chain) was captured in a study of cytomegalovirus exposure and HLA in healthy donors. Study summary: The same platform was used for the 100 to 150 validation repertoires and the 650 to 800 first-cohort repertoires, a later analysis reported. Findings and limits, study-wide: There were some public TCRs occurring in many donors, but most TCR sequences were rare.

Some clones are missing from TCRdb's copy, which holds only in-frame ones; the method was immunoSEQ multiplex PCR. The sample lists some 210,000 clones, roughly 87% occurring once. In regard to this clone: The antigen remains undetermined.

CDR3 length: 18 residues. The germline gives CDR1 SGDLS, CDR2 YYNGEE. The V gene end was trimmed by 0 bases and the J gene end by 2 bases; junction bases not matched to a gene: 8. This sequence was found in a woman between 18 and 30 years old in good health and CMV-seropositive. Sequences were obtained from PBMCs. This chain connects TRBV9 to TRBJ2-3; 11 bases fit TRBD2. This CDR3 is CASSVGGTSGLLTDTQYF. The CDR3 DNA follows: TGTGCCAGCAGCGTAGGCGGGACTAGCGGACTGCTCACAGATACGCAGTATTTT.